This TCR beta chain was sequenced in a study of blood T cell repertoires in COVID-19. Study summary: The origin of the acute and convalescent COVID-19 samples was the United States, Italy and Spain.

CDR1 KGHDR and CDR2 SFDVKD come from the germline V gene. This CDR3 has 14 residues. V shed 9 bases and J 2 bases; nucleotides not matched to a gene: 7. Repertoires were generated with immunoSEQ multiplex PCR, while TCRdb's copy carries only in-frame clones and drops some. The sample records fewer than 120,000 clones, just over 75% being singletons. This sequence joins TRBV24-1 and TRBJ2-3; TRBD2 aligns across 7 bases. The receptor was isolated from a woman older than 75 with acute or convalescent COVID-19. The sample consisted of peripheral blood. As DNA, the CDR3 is TGTGCCACCCGGGGGAGGGGAACCACAGATACGCAGTATTTT. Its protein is CATRGRGTTDTQYF.